What follows are 15 T cell receptor beta chains derived from one specimen sequenced in a study of a mutant IDH1 vaccine in newly diagnosed glioma. The method was immunoSEQ multiplex PCR; TCRdb's version includes in-frame clones alone and lacks a portion of them. The sample lists around 89,000 clones; about 83% were seen once. The time point was: baseline, week 1 (first vaccination visit). The treatment denotes: pre-vaccination baseline after standard-of-care therapy. The source material was PBMCs, sampled from a glioma patient treated with radiotherapy, temozolomide or both. These receptors were taken from a woman aged 50 to 60 with glioma.

V usage is TRBV5-3 and J usage is TRBJ1-6; TRBD1 matches 10 bases. TRBV5-3 is known as an ORF, though its function is uncertain. This CDR3 spans 17 amino acids. Trimming cost V 2 bases and J 4 bases; bases outside gene matches: 6. CDR3 sequence (DNA): TGTGCCAGAAGCTTACGCCGGGACAGGGGATATAATTCACCCCTCCACTTT. Its protein product is CARSLRRDRGYNSPLHF.

The chain couples TRBV7-6 to TRBJ1-2; TRBD1 is a possible D gene (6 bases). V lost 1 base, J lost 7 bases, and 19 bases lay in between. Germline loops: CDR1 SGHVS, CDR2 FNYEAQ. The CDR3 totals 16 residues. The CDR3 loop is CASSLGGAREGVGYTF. In nucleotides, the CDR3 is TGTGCCAGCAGCTTAGGGGGGGCCAGGGAAGGGGTTGGCTACACCTTC.

This sequence joins TRBV7-9 and TRBJ2-7, with D possibly TRBD2 on 6 matching bases. Germline lookup yields CDR1 SEHNR and CDR2 FQNEAQ (reference sequence). The CDR3 is 14 amino acids. Deletions cut 5 bases from V and 4 bases from J, with 15 bases between. In DNA form, the CDR3 reads TGTGCCAGCAGCACCGGGACTGAACCTTACGAGCAGTACTTC. It encodes CASSTGTEPYEQYF.

The CDR3 region has the DNA TGTGCCAGTAGTGTCGGGGTTGGCAATCAGCCCCAGCATTTT. Protein product: CASSVGVGNQPQHF. J is TRBJ1-5 and V is TRBV19; D gene uncertain. V lost 5 bases and J 2 bases, leaving 10 bases between the germline ends. Germline CDR1 is LNHDA and CDR2 is SQIVND (reference sequence). The CDR3 contains 14 residues.

V gene TRBV28 combines with J gene TRBJ1-1, with TRBD1 matching 9 bases. The CDR3 is 17 amino acids. Germline-derived CDR1 and CDR2 are MDHEN and SYDVKM. V lost 3 bases and J lost 0; bases outside the gene matches: 8. In nucleotides, the CDR3 is TGTGCCAGCAGTTTGCTCACAGGGGGCGCCTTGAACACTGAAGCTTTCTTT. Residues: CASSLLTGGALNTEAFF.

The chain joins TRBV5-5 to TRBJ1-4; no reliable D call. The CDR3 contains 17 residues. Per germline, CDR1 SGHKS and CDR2 YYEKEE (reference sequence). V was pared by 0 bases and J by 2 bases, with 14 bases between. The CDR3 loop is CASSLGRTPRTNEKLFF. The CDR3 DNA is TGTGCCAGCAGCTTGGGGCGGACCCCGAGGACTAATGAAAAACTGTTTTTT.

This chain uses TRBV9 with TRBJ2-7; D is possibly TRBD2 (5 bases). Germline assignment: CDR1 SGDLS and CDR2 YYNGEE. Trimming took 4 bases from V and 6 from J, leaving 14 bases between them. CDR3 length equals 13 residues. Here the CDR3 DNA reads TGTGCCAGCAGCCTCGGGATTGCGGGCGAGCAGTACTTC. This codes for CASSLGIAGEQYF.

V gene TRBV5-1 combines with J gene TRBJ1-3; TRBD1 matches 8 bases. With 0 bases clipped from V and 0 bases from J, the junction kept 5 bases outside the gene matches. CDR3 length: 17 amino acids. The germline CDR1 and CDR2 sequences are SGHRS and YFSETQ. DNA for the CDR3: TGCGCCAGCAGCTTGGACAGCCAGGGGGCCTCTGGAAACACCATATATTTT. Translated, it gives CASSLDSQGASGNTIYF.

The chain combines TRBV6-1 with TRBJ2-4; TRBD2 is a possible D gene (5 bases). In germline, CDR1 is MNHNS, CDR2 SASEGT. V was cut by 4 bases and J by 8 bases, with 12 bases left in between. This CDR3 has 13 amino acids. The CDR3 spells CASSGESSDIQYF. The CDR3 nucleotides read TGTGCCAGCAGTGGGGAGAGCTCCGACATTCAGTACTTC.

This clone is a singleton in its sample. V is TRBV9 and J is TRBJ1-3; D remains ambiguous. CDR3 length: 14 residues. Germline V gene sequence: CDR1 SGDLS, CDR2 YYNGEE. The ends were cut back, 3 bases at V and 0 bases at J, with 7 bases in the middle. The DNA of the CDR3 is TGTGCCAGCAGCGCCAGTGGCTCTGGAAACACCATATATTTT. Amino acids: CASSASGSGNTIYF. The full variable domain, its missing parts supplied by reference TRBV9 and TRBJ1-3, is DSGVTQTPKHLITATGQRVTLRCSPRSGDLSVYWYQQSLDQGLQFLIQYYNGEERAKGNILERFSAQQFPDLHSELNLSSLELGDSALYFCASSASGSGNTIYFGEGSWLTVV.

The rearrangement uses TRBV6-1 and TRBJ1-1; D gene unclear. The germline gives CDR1 MNHNS, CDR2 SASEGT. Trimming left V 7 bases short and J 6 bases short, with 15 bases between. The CDR3 consists of 13 residues. CDR3 loop: CASNKAGFSEAFF. For the CDR3, the DNA is TGTGCCAGCAATAAGGCCGGATTCTCTGAAGCTTTCTTT.

The chain recombines TRBV5-1 with TRBJ2-5; 7 bases are shared with TRBD2. Losses at the gene ends were 2 bases for V and 1 base for J; bases not matched to a gene: 5. The CDR3 runs 15 residues. Germline CDR1 SGHRS, CDR2 YFSETQ. Here the CDR3 DNA reads TGCGCCAGCAGCTTCGCGGGGGACCCCCAAGAGACCCAGTACTTC. It codes for CASSFAGDPQETQYF.

This clone was seen more than once but under ten times. The chain uses TRBV30 and TRBJ1-2; possible D gene TRBD1, 5 bases. Germline CDR1 reads GTSNPN; CDR2 reads SVGIG (reference sequence). CDR3 length: 12 amino acids. CDR3 bases: TGTGCTATTTCTAGGGGAGGCTATGGCTACACCTTC. As protein: CAISRGGYGYTF.

This chain joins TRBV27 and TRBJ2-1; TRBD2 aligns across 10 bases. After removal of 7 bases from V and 5 bases from J, the junction contained 8 bases not matched to a gene. The germline CDR1 and CDR2 sequences are MNHEY and SMNVEV (reference sequence). The CDR3 runs 15 residues. CDR3 residues: CASMLAGAQNNEQFF. The CDR3 DNA is TGTGCCAGCATGCTAGCGGGGGCCCAGAACAATGAGCAGTTCTTC.

The V gene is TRBV18, the J gene TRBJ1-1, with 8 bases identical to TRBD1. This CDR3 is built from 13 residues. Germline V CDR1 and CDR2: KGHSH, LQKENI. J lost 4 bases, V lost 8 bases, and 6 bases had no gene match. DNA for the CDR3: TGTGCCAGCCTGGCGACAGGGGTCACTGAAGCTTTCTTT. This codes for CASLATGVTEAFF.